This TCR beta chain is drawn from a study of shared clonotypes between healthy human individuals. Study background: The people who gave samples were a couple of women and three men aged 18 to 49.

Naivety among CD8 cells was defined by CD45RO negativity and positive CCR7 selection, thereby excluding terminally differentiated effector memory CD45RA+ cells. In the original analysis: Junction-only sequences produced by ImmunoSEQ had no quality scores, so filtering differed. TCRdb's copy holds only in-frame clones and misses some; the assay was immunoSEQ multiplex PCR. V and J calls and clone size follow that table, whereas D and trimming were derived from the DNA. The table includes under 700,000 clones, 90% to 95% detected once. The length of the CDR3 is 15 residues. V dropped 6 bases and J dropped 9; count of bases not matched to a gene: 11. Germline loops: CDR1 MDHEN, CDR2 SYDVKM.

V is TRBV28 and J is TRBJ2-1, with TRBD2 identical over 10 bases. The sequence derives from a woman aged 25 to 39 in good health. Sequenced input: naive CD8+ T cells sorted from blood. In DNA, the CDR3 is TGTGCCAGCAGCTGGGGCCAGCGGGAGGGGGTTGAGCAGTTCTTC. Amino acids: CASSWGQREGVEQFF.